This T cell receptor (beta chain) was sequenced for a study of T cells after yellow fever vaccination. Broader study findings: A small share of clonotypes appeared in both CD4 and CD8 compartments. In FACS-sorted repertoires, abundant clonotypes from the bulk population could appear as contaminants.

CDR3 length: 15 amino acids. Trimming took 7 bases from V and 2 from J, leaving 12 bases between them. A 5'RACE template-switching step, the method used to make TCR cDNA, added a universal primer site and UMIs. One entry per CDR3 protein, called by TCRdb with MiXCR from the 5' RACE reads. The sample gives about 340,000 distinct CDR3 sequences, around 13% of which show up once; 3.2% is in the top ten. As to this clonotype: The antigen remains undetermined.

The TCR was taken from a man aged 18 to 35 who received the YFV17D yellow fever vaccine. The V gene is TRBV12-3 or TRBV12-4, the J gene TRBJ1-6; D unclear. The sample consisted of CD4+ T cells sorted from PBMCs, taken 15 days after the yellow fever booster vaccination. The CDR3 coding sequence is TGTGCCAGCACCATTTTCCAACCCTATAATTCACCCCTCCACTTT. Protein sequence: CASTIFQPYNSPLHF.